The present TCR beta chain was sequenced within a study of CD8 T cells in ankylosing spondylitis. Each CDR3 protein is one row after TCRdb ran MiXCR on the 5' RACE reads. The sample includes 250,000 to 350,000 distinct CDR3 sequences, 20% of them seen just once. The V gene lost 4 bases and the J gene lost 1 base, with 13 bases spanning the gap. Germline values: CDR1 SEHNR, CDR2 FQNEAQ (reference sequence). This CDR3 comprises 15 residues. The sample was blood, either unsorted or a sorted T cell fraction (not recorded which). This sequence was found in a male donor with ankylosing spondylitis or in good health (not recorded which). The V call is TRBV7-9, the J call TRBJ1-1; no clear D gene. CDR3 in DNA: TGTGCCAGCAGCTCCGGCGTGTGGACGAACACTGAAGCTTTCTTT. This sequence encodes CASSSGVWTNTEAFF.